The 14 T cell receptor beta chains below all came from one sample that was sequenced in a study of a mutant IDH1 vaccine in newly diagnosed glioma. The data were produced by immunoSEQ multiplex PCR, yet TCRdb's version contains in-frame clones alone and is incomplete. In the table there are tens of thousands of clones, roughly 79% of which are singletons. Their antigens are not known. Time point in this sample: week 5, during vaccination. One vaccine dose held 300 ug of mutant IDH1 20-mer peptide and came with topical imiquimod. The sequences come from PBMCs, collected from a glioma patient whose treatment included an IDH1 peptide vaccine. The receptors originated from a man aged 45-65 years with glioma.

The chain uses TRBV10-3 and TRBJ1-5; 9 positions match TRBD1. Trimming at V came to 0 bases and at J to 5 bases, leaving 2 bases not matched to a gene. Germline loops: CDR1 ENHRY, CDR2 SYGVKD. CDR3 length: 15 residues. In DNA, the CDR3 is TGTGCCATCAGTGAGTCGGGGGACAGGGATCAGCCCCAGCATTTT. Translating gives CAISESGDRDQPQHF.

This clone was detected a few times. The chain combines TRBV7-9 with TRBJ1-6; D gene unclear. The CDR3 has 17 amino acids. V lost 5 bases to trimming and J lost 9 bases, with 23 bases between them. CDR1 and CDR2 from the germline V gene are SEHNR and FQNEAQ (reference sequence). CDR3 in DNA: TGTGCCAGCAGCCCTGGTCTACGGACCCAAGGCGGTTCACCCCTCCACTTT. This codes for CASSPGLRTQGGSPLHF.

This rearrangement joins TRBV6-5 to TRBJ2-1; the D gene is possibly TRBD2 (6 bases). The CDR3 sequence is 12 residues long. The V end lost 8 bases, the J end lost 6 bases, and 11 bases lay between the germline ends. CDR1 is MNHEY and CDR2 is SVGAGI in the germline V gene. CDR3 protein: CASQEGANEQFF. The CDR3 nucleotides read TGTGCCAGCCAGGAGGGAGCCAATGAGCAGTTCTTC.

This chain joins TRBV4-3 and TRBJ1-1; D unclear. The CDR3 extends over 15 amino acids. The V end was cut by 0 bases, the J end by 1 base, with 9 bases between. Germline-derived CDR1 and CDR2 are LGHNA and YSLEER. CDR3 nucleotides: TGCGCCAGCAGCCAAGAAAGGCTGGGGAACACTGAAGCTTTCTTT. Its protein product is CASSQERLGNTEAFF.

The rearrangement uses TRBV5-3 and TRBJ1-4, with 8 bases aligning to TRBD1. TRBV5-3 belongs to the ORF category, with a function that is uncertain. The CDR3 is 14 residues long. Trimming removed 4 bases from V and 5 bases from J; junction bases left unmatched: 4. CDR3 in amino acids: CARSMDRVNEKLFF. CDR3 DNA sequence: TGTGCCAGAAGCATGGACAGGGTGAATGAAAAACTGTTTTTT.

V gene TRBV23-1 combines with J gene TRBJ1-1; D is perhaps TRBD1 (5 bases). TRBV23-1 counts as an open reading frame of uncertain function. Trimming shortened V by 3 bases and J by 11 bases, and 13 bases separated the two germline ends. CDR3 size: 12 residues. The CDR3 spells CASSHQGRTAFF. CDR3 nucleotide sequence: TGCGCCAGCAGTCACCAGGGTCGGACGGCTTTCTTT.

This clone was found once. The rearrangement links TRBV2 to TRBJ2-1, with unresolved D. The CDR3 covers 13 residues. Trimming left V 7 bases short and J 8 bases short, with 15 bases between. Germline V gene lookup returns CDR1 SNHLY and CDR2 FYNNEI. CDR3 DNA: TGTGCCAGCACCCTAACTGGTGTCTATGAGCAGTTCTTC. Amino acids: CASTLTGVYEQFF.

V and J are TRBV27 and TRBJ1-1; D may be TRBD1 (5 bases). Germline V CDR1 and CDR2: MNHEY, SMNVEV (reference sequence). Trimming shortened V by 10 bases and J by 0 bases, and 18 bases separated the two germline ends. The CDR3 covers 15 residues. This CDR3 is CATLVRGLMNTEAFF. The CDR3 nucleotides read TGTGCCACCCTCGTGAGGGGCCTCATGAACACTGAAGCTTTCTTT.

The chain combines TRBV11-3 with TRBJ1-3, with D hard to call. Trimming removed 5 bases at V and 0 bases at J, with 11 bases between. This CDR3 has 15 residues. Germline loops: CDR1 SGHNT, CDR2 YENEEA. The CDR3 here is CASSQDGTSGNTIYF. The DNA for the CDR3 is TGTGCCAGCAGCCAAGACGGTACCTCTGGAAACACCATATATTTT.

The chain is built from TRBV29-1 and TRBJ2-1, with 16 positions matching TRBD2. The germline CDR1 and CDR2 sequences are SQVTM and ANQGSEA. The CDR3 sequence is 17 residues long. V gave up 3 bases and J gave up 1 base; unmatched junction bases: 3. This chain's CDR3 is CSVEGLAGGRSYNEQFF. The CDR3 nucleotides are TGCAGCGTTGAGGGACTAGCGGGAGGGCGGTCCTACAATGAGCAGTTCTTC.

The rearrangement uses TRBV2 and TRBJ2-5; D ambiguous. The CDR3 loop spans 14 amino acids. With 7 bases removed from V and 1 base from J, the gap between germline ends came to 13 bases. Germline V gives CDR1 SNHLY, CDR2 FYNNEI. This chain's CDR3 is CASTLQLTQETQYF. The DNA of the CDR3 is TGTGCCAGCACTTTACAGCTTACCCAAGAGACCCAGTACTTC.

The J gene is TRBJ2-7, the V gene TRBV28, with D unclear. Looked up from germline, CDR1 is MDHEN and CDR2 is SYDVKM. The CDR3 is made up of 13 amino acids. The V end lost 3 bases, the J end lost 3 bases, and 9 bases lay between the germline ends. The CDR3 nucleotides are TGTGCCAGCAGTTTTGGCCAAATCTACGAGCAGTACTTC. Encoded protein: CASSFGQIYEQYF.

This chain uses TRBV7-9 with TRBJ2-7; D perhaps matches TRBD2 (6 bases). The CDR3 extends over 15 amino acids. Germline-derived CDR1 and CDR2 are SEHNR and FQNEAQ (reference sequence). The V end lost 4 bases, the J end lost 0 bases, and 13 bases lay between the germline ends. The CDR3 reads CASSSFGGSSYEQYF. The CDR3 coding sequence is TGTGCCAGCAGCTCATTCGGGGGAAGCTCCTACGAGCAGTACTTC. Together with reference TRBV7-9 and TRBJ2-7, the CDR3 gives the full variable domain: DTGVSQNPRHKITKRGQNVTFRCDPISEHNRLYWYRQTLGQGPEFLTYFQNEAQLEKSRLLSDRFSAERPKGSFSTLEIQRTEQGDSAMYLCASSSFGGSSYEQYFGPGTRLTVT.

This clone was detected once. The chain couples TRBV4-1 to TRBJ2-7; D possibly corresponds to TRBD1 (6 bases). This CDR3 is built from 14 residues. CDR1 MGHRA and CDR2 YSYEKL come from the germline V gene. The V end was cut by 1 base, the J end by 2 bases, with 9 bases between. The CDR3 sequence is CASSQVGQTYEQYF. CDR3 DNA sequence: TGCGCCAGCAGCCAAGTCGGACAGACCTACGAGCAGTACTTC.